This is a list of T cell receptor beta chains from one sample in a study of cytomegalovirus exposure and HLA in healthy donors. Some clones are missing from TCRdb's copy, which holds only in-frame ones; the method was immunoSEQ multiplex PCR. The sample includes 150,000 to 200,000 clones, approximately 83% seen only once; the top ten take approximately 9.4%. The sample consisted of PBMCs. Receptor source: a man between 18 and 35 years old in good health and CMV-seropositive. CDR3s include the opening cysteine and the closing phenylalanine or tryptophan. The D gene is left open where the match is weak. Only some rows state a clone size, as once, few, many or a class for expanded clones.

d_call,v_call,j_call,clone_size,cdr3_aa,cdr3_nt
-,TRBV5-5,TRBJ1-2,-,CASSSGEYDYGYTF,TGTGCCAGCAGCTCAGGGGAATACGACTATGGCTACACCTTC
-,TRBV5-8,TRBJ1-4,few,CASNKPGVENEKLFF,TGTGCCAGCAACAAGCCAGGGGTTGAAAATGAAAAACTGTTTTTT
-,TRBV19,TRBJ1-1,-,CASSTLEGKDTEAFF,TGTGCCAGTAGTACCCTCGAGGGTAAGGACACTGAAGCTTTCTTT
TRBD1,TRBV6-1,TRBJ2-7,once,CATYSGQGYEQYF,TGTGCCACATACTCGGGACAGGGCTACGAGCAGTACTTC
-,TRBV9,TRBJ1-2,-,CASSQGNGYTF,TGTGCCAGCAGTCAGGGGAACGGCTACACCTTC
TRBD1,TRBV4-1,TRBJ2-2,-,CASSQVKGAGGELFF,TGCGCCAGCAGCCAAGTAAAGGGGGCCGGTGGGGAGCTGTTTTTT
-,TRBV2,TRBJ2-7,-,CASSSNTGYSYEQYF,TGTGCCAGCAGTAGCAATACAGGATATTCGTACGAGCAGTACTTC
-,TRBV29-1,TRBJ1-2,-,CSVGGRNGYTF,TGCAGCGTTGGTGGGAGGAATGGCTACACCTTC
-,TRBV5-4,TRBJ2-5,-,CASGVPTQETQYF,TGTGCCAGCGGAGTCCCGACCCAAGAGACCCAGTACTTC
-,TRBV7-9,TRBJ1-4,-,CASSHTGLDEKLFF,TGTGCCAGCAGCCATACAGGGCTAGATGAAAAACTGTTTTTT
-,TRBV7-6,TRBJ1-1,-,CASSLTGNTEAFF,TGTGCCAGCAGTTTGACAGGGAACACTGAAGCTTTCTTT
-,TRBV5-6,TRBJ2-7,-,CASSRRRVSDSYEQYF,TGTGCCAGCAGCCGCCGTCGGGTATCGGACTCCTACGAGCAGTACTTC
TRBD1,TRBV2,TRBJ1-5,-,CASSGRTGATQPQHF,TGTGCCAGCAGTGGTCGGACAGGGGCAACTCAGCCCCAGCATTTT
-,TRBV4-3,TRBJ2-7,few,CASSLQGGGSYEQYF,TGCGCCAGCAGCCTTCAGGGGGGCGGCTCCTACGAGCAGTACTTC
-,TRBV7-9,TRBJ1-4,-,CASNINQGNEKLFF,TGTGCCAGCAACATCAATCAGGGGAATGAAAAACTGTTTTTT